The 8 T cell receptor beta chains below were found in one sample sequenced in a study of T cell repertoires in cytomegalovirus infection. One entry per CDR3 protein results from TCRdb running MiXCR on the reads. The data show around 550,000 distinct CDR3 sequences, roughly 29% seen once. Specimen: PBMCs. These receptor sequences come from a human donor in good health (CMV status not recorded). Some clones in this sample may be carry-over from other donors' samples.

This clonotype is a singleton in its sample. The chain links TRBV19 to TRBJ1-1, with D perhaps matching TRBD1 (5 bases). V was clipped by 4 bases and J by 6 bases, with 18 bases between them. This CDR3 is built from 15 residues. Per the germline V gene, CDR1 is LNHDA and CDR2 is SQIVND (reference sequence). The CDR3 DNA sequence: TGTGCCAGTAGTAAAAGAGCCGGGACCCAGGCTGAAGCTTTCTTT. As protein: CASSKRAGTQAEAFF. Drawing the rest from reference TRBV19 and TRBJ1-1, the complete variable domain is DGGITQSPKYLFRKEGQNVTLSCEQNLNHDAMYWYRQDPGQGLRLIYYSQIVNDFQKGDIAEGYSVSREKKESFPLTVTSAQKNPTAFYLCASSKRAGTQAEAFFGQGTRLTVV.

This chain links TRBV27 with TRBJ1-3; D is undetermined. Trimming shortened V by 11 bases and J by 4 bases, and 9 bases separated the two germline ends. Germline V gives CDR1 MNHEY, CDR2 SMNVEV (reference sequence). The length of the CDR3 is 11 residues. The CDR3 spells CAVLHGNTIYF. In DNA, the CDR3 is TGTGCCGTCTTACACGGAAACACCATATATTTT.

The sample holds many counts of this clonotype. The gene calls are TRBV7-9 and TRBJ1-6, with TRBD1 as a possible D gene (5 bases). In germline, CDR1 is SEHNR, CDR2 FQNEAQ (reference sequence). The V and J ends lost 0 bases and 3 bases respectively, with 12 bases between them. The CDR3 contains 17 residues. Here the CDR3 reads CASSLAGQAFYNSPLHF. The CDR3 DNA sequence: TGTGCCAGCAGCTTAGCGGGGCAGGCGTTCTATAATTCACCCCTCCACTTT. The full variable domain, rest sourced from reference TRBV7-9 and TRBJ1-6, is DTGVSQNPRHKITKRGQNVTFRCDPISEHNRLYWYRQTLGQGPEFLTYFQNEAQLEKSRLLSDRFSAERPKGSFSTLEIQRTEQGDSAMYLCASSLAGQAFYNSPLHFGNGTRLTVT.

The V and J genes are TRBV12-5 and TRBJ2-3; the D gene is possibly TRBD2 (5 bases). The CDR3 runs 18 residues. Germline CDR1 reads LGHNT; CDR2 reads FRNRAP. V was cut by 0 bases and J by 5 bases, with 21 bases left in between. The chain's CDR3 is CASGLVIGERDPLDTQYF. The CDR3 DNA reads TGTGCTAGTGGTTTGGTAATCGGGGAGAGGGATCCATTAGATACGCAGTATTTT.

This clonotype was found many times. The chain uses TRBV12-3 or TRBV12-4 and TRBJ1-5, with D unresolved. Trimming removed 6 bases from V and 5 bases from J, with 14 bases in between. The CDR3 covers 14 residues. CDR3 in DNA: TGTGCCAGCAGGCCCCGGAGAGGACATCAGCCCCAGCATTTT. Encoded protein: CASRPRRGHQPQHF.

V and J are TRBV7-9 and TRBJ2-7; 7 nucleotides agree with TRBD2. The CDR3 runs to 17 residues. Germline V gene lookup returns CDR1 SEHNR and CDR2 FQNEAQ (reference sequence). V was clipped by 1 base and J by 0 bases; unmatched bases: 9. DNA for the CDR3: TGTGCCAGCAGCTTAGGTAGCGGGCTATTAGACTCCTACGAGCAGTACGTC. This translates into CASSLGSGLLDSYEQYV.

At least ten counts were recorded for this clonotype. The J gene is TRBJ1-4, the V gene TRBV7-2, with a tentative D call TRBD1 (6 bases). The CDR3 extends over 15 amino acids. The germline CDR1 and CDR2 sequences are SGHTA and FQGNSA. Trimming took 2 bases from V and 3 from J, leaving 10 bases between them. The CDR3 DNA sequence: TGTGCCAGCAGCTTAAAGACAGGCCCTAATGAAAAACTGTTTTTT. Translating gives CASSLKTGPNEKLFF.

V is TRBV7-2 and J is TRBJ1-2; a possible D gene is TRBD1 (6 bases). The V and J ends lost 3 bases and 5 bases respectively, with 22 bases between them. CDR1 and CDR2 (germline): SGHTA, FQGNSA. The CDR3 is 17 amino acids. The CDR3 sequence is CASSLDLWTDPWYGYTF. CDR3 DNA: TGTGCCAGCAGCTTGGATTTATGGACAGACCCTTGGTATGGCTACACCTTC.